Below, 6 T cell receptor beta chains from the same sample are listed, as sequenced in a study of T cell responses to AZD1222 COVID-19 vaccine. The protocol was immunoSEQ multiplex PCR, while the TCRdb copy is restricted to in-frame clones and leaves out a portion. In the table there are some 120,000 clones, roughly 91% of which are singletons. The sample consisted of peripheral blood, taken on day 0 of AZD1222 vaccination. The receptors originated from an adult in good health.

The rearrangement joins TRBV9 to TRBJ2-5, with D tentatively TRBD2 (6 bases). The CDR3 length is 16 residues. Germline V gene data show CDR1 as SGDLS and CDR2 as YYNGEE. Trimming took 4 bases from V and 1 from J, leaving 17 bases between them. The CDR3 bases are TGTGCCAGCAGCCCCTCTCCGGGAGCCTTCCAAGAGACCCAGTACTTC. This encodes CASSPSPGAFQETQYF. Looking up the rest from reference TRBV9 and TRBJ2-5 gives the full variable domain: DSGVTQTPKHLITATGQRVTLRCSPRSGDLSVYWYQQSLDQGLQFLIQYYNGEERAKGNILERFSAQQFPDLHSELNLSSLELGDSALYFCASSPSPGAFQETQYFGPGTRLLVL.

The CDR3, as DNA: TGTGCCAGCAGCTTAGGCCAGACAAATAATTCACCCCTCCACTTT. This codes for CASSLGQTNNSPLHF. V gene TRBV13 combines with J gene TRBJ1-6, with D uncertain. The CDR3 covers 15 residues. Germline V gene sequence: CDR1 PRHDT, CDR2 FYEKMQ (reference sequence). Trimming left V 0 bases short and J 5 bases short, with 8 bases between.

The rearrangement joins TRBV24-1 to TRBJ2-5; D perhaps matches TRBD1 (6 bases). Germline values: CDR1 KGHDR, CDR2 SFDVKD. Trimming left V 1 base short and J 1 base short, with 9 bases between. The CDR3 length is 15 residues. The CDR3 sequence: CATSDFRTVQETQYF. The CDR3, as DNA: TGTGCCACCAGTGATTTTCGGACAGTCCAAGAGACCCAGTACTTC.

CDR3 nucleotides: TGTGCCAGTAAGGGACAGGGGGCCGGCTATGGCTACACCTTC. It yields the protein CASKGQGAGYGYTF. The chain recombines TRBV19 with TRBJ1-2, with TRBD1 matching 12 bases. V lost 7 bases, J lost 4 bases, and 4 bases stayed unmatched. The CDR3 is made up of 14 amino acids. The germline CDR1 and CDR2 sequences are LNHDA and SQIVND (reference sequence).

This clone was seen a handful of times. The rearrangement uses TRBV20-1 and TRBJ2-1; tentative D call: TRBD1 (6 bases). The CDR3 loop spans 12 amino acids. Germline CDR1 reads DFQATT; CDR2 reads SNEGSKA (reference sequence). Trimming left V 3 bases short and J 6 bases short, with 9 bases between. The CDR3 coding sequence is TGCAGTGCTAGTCAAGGGGGCAATGAGCAGTTCTTC. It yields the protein CSASQGGNEQFF.

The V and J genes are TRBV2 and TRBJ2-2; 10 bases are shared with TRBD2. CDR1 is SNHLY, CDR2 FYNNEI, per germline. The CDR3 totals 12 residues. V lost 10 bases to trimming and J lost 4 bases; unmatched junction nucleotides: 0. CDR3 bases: TGTGCCACTAGCGGGAGCACCGGGGAGCTGTTTTTT. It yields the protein CATSGSTGELFF. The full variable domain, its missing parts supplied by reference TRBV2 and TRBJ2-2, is EPEVTQTPSHQVTQMGQEVILRCVPISNHLYFYWYRQILGQKVEFLVSFYNNEISEKSEIFDDQFSVERPDGSNFTLKIRSTKLEDSAMYFCATSGSTGELFFGEGSRLTVL.